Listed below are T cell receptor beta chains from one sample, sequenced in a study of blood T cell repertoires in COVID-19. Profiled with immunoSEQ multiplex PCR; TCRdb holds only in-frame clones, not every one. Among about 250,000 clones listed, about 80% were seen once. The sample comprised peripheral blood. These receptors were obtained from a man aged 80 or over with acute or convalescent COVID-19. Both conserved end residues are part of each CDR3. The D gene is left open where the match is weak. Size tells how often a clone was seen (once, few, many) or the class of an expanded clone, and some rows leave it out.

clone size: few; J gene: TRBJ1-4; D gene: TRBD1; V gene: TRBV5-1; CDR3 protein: CASSATQGAGEKLFF; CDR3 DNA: TGCGCCAGCAGCGCTACACAGGGGGCCGGGGAAAAACTGTTTTTT
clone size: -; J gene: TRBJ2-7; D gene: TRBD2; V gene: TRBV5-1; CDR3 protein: CASRRWLAGGGDEQYF; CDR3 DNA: TGCGCCAGCAGGAGGTGGCTAGCGGGAGGTGGCGACGAGCAGTACTTC
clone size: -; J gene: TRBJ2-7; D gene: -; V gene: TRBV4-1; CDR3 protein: CASSQELLYEQYF; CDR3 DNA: TGCGCCAGCAGCCAAGAACTCCTCTACGAGCAGTACTTC
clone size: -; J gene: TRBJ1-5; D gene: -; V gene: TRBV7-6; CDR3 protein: CASTQGIDQPQHF; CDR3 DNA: TGTGCCAGCACTCAGGGAATTGATCAGCCCCAGCATTTT
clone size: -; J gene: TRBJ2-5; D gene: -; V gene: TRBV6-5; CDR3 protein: CASRVDPSGVETQYF; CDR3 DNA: TGTGCCAGCAGAGTGGACCCCTCAGGGGTAGAGACCCAGTACTTC
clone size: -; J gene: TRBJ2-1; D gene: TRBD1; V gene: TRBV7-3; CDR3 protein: CASSLRRTGNQNEQFF; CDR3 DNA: TGTGCCAGCAGCTTAAGGAGGACAGGGAATCAGAATGAGCAGTTCTTC
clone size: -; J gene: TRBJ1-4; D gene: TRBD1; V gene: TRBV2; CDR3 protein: CASRGPGQGNEKLFF; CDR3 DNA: TGTGCCAGCAGGGGCCCGGGACAGGGTAATGAAAAACTGTTTTTT
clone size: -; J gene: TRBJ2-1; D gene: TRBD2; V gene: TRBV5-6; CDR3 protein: CASSGPSGIHNEQFF; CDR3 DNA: TGTGCCAGCAGCGGCCCTAGCGGAATTCACAATGAGCAGTTCTTC
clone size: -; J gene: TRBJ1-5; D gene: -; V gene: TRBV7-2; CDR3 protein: CASSPQGMNNQPQHF; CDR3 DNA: TGTGCCAGCAGCCCTCAGGGGATGAACAATCAGCCCCAGCATTTT
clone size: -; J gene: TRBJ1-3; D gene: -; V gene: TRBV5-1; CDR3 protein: CASSREQGENTIYF; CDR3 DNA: TGCGCCAGCAGCCGTGAACAGGGCGAAAACACCATATATTTT
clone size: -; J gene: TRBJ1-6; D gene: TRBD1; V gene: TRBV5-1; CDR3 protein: CASSLAGTDRSPLHF; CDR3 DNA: TGCGCCAGCAGCTTGGCCGGGACAGATCGTTCACCCCTCCACTTT
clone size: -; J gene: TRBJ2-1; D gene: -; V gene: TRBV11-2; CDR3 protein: CASSLEGGPSNEQFF; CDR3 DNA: TGTGCCAGCAGCTTAGAAGGGGGACCTTCTAATGAGCAGTTCTTC
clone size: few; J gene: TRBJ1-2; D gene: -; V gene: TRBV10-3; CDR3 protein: CAISEGQDNYGYTF; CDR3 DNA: TGTGCCATCAGTGAGGGGCAGGATAACTATGGCTACACCTTC
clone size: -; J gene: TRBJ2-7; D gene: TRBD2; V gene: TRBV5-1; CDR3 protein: CASSPRTSGGEQYF; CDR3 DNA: TGCGCCAGCAGCCCAAGGACTAGCGGGGGCGAGCAGTACTTC
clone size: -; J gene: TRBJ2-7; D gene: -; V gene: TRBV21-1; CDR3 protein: CASSNARQGANGEQYF; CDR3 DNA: TGTGCCAGCAGCAATGCCCGACAGGGGGCAAATGGGGAGCAGTACTTC
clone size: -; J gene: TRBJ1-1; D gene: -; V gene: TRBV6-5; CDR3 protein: CASYRGFGNTEAFF; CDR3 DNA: TGTGCCAGCTACCGGGGGTTTGGGAACACTGAAGCTTTCTTT
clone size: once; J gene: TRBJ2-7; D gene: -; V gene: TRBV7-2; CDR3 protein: CASSPAGTSSYEQYF; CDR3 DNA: TGTGCCAGCAGCCCAGCCGGGACTTCTTCCTACGAGCAGTACTTC
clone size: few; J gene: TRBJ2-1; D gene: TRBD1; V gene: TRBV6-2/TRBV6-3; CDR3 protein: CASSSSKWDRVGNEQFF; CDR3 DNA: TGTGCCAGCAGTTCATCCAAGTGGGACAGGGTTGGCAATGAGCAGTTCTTC
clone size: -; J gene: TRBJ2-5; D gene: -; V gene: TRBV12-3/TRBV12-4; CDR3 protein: CASSLGAGETQYF; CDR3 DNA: TGTGCCAGCAGTTTAGGAGCCGGTGAGACCCAGTACTTC
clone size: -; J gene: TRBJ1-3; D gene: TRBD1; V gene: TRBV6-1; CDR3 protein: CASSDYRGLSGNTIYF; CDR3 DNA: TGTGCCAGCAGTGACTACAGGGGATTAAGCGGAAACACCATATATTTT
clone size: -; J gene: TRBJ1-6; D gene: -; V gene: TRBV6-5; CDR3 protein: CASSYGGNENSPLHF; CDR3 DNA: TGTGCCAGCAGTTACGGGGGGAACGAAAATTCACCCCTCCACTTT
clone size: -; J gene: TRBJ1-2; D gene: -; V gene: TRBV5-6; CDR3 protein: CASSPGQGIYGYTF; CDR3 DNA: TGTGCCAGCAGCCCGGGTCAGGGTATCTATGGCTACACCTTC
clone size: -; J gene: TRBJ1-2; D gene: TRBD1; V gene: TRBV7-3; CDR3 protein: CASSLTPGQGTNYGYTF; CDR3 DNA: TGTGCCAGCAGCTTAACACCTGGACAGGGGACCAACTATGGCTACACCTTC
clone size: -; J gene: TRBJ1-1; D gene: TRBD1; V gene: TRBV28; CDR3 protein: CASSLGGTGGVTEAFF; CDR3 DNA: TGTGCCAGCAGTTTAGGCGGGACAGGGGGTGTAACTGAAGCTTTCTTT
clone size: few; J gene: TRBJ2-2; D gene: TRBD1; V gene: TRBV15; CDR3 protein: CATSRDLNRGITGELFF; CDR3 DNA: TGTGCCACCAGCAGAGATCTGAACAGGGGAATAACCGGGGAGCTGTTTTTT
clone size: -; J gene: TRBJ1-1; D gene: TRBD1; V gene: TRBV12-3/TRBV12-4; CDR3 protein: CASSSSTGSVAFF; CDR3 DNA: TGTGCCAGCAGTTCATCGACAGGGAGCGTAGCTTTCTTT
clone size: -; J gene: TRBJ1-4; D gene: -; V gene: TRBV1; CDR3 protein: CTSDRDRGGGNEKLFF; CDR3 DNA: TGCACCAGCGACCGGGACAGGGGAGGAGGGAATGAAAAACTGTTTTTT
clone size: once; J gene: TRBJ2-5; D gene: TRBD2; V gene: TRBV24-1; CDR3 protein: CATSIAGGGETQYF; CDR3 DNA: TGTGCCACCAGCATAGCGGGAGGAGGGGAGACCCAGTACTTC
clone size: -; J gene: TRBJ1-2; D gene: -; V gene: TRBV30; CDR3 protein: CAWSVGGSVYGYTF; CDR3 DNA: TGTGCCTGGAGTGTGGGGGGGTCGGTCTATGGCTACACCTTC
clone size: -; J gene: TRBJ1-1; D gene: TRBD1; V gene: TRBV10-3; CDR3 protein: CAISERDSMNTEAFF; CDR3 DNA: TGTGCCATCAGTGAGAGGGACAGCATGAACACTGAAGCTTTCTTT
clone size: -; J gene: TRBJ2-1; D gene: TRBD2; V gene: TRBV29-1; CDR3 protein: CSGQSGTSANEQFF; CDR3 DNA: TGCAGCGGACAGTCGGGGACTAGCGCGAATGAGCAGTTCTTC
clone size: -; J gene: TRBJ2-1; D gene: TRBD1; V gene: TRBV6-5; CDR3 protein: CASSPGQGSYNEQFF; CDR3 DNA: TGTGCCAGCAGTCCGGGACAGGGGTCCTACAATGAGCAGTTCTTC
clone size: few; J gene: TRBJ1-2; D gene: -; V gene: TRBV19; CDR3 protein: CASKIGGDYGYTF; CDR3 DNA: TGTGCCAGTAAAATTGGGGGCGACTATGGCTACACCTTC
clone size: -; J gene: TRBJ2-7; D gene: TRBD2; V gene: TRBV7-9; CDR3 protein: CASSLRTSSYEQYF; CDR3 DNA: TGTGCCAGCAGCTTACGGACTAGCTCCTACGAGCAGTACTTC
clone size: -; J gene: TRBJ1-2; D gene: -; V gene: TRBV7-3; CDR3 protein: CASSLPMDGRRGYTF; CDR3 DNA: TGTGCCAGCAGCTTACCTATGGACGGGAGGCGCGGCTACACCTTC